This T cell receptor (beta chain) was sequenced during a study of blood T cell repertoires in COVID-19. Only in-frame clones appear in the TCRdb table, and some are missing; sequencing was by immunoSEQ multiplex PCR. The data hold around 300,000 clones, with 91% observed a single time. The germline gives CDR1 ENHRY, CDR2 SYGVKD. V dropped 8 bases and J dropped 2 bases, with 19 bases sitting between them. The CDR3 is made up of 15 amino acids. The chain couples TRBV10-3 to TRBJ2-7; no clear D gene. Sequencing used peripheral blood. This sequence was found in a woman under 40 with COVID-19, enrolled during active disease. The CDR3 bases are TGTGCCATCGGCCAGCTGGGCGAGCCCCCCTACGAGCAGTACTTC. Amino acids: CAIGQLGEPPYEQYF.